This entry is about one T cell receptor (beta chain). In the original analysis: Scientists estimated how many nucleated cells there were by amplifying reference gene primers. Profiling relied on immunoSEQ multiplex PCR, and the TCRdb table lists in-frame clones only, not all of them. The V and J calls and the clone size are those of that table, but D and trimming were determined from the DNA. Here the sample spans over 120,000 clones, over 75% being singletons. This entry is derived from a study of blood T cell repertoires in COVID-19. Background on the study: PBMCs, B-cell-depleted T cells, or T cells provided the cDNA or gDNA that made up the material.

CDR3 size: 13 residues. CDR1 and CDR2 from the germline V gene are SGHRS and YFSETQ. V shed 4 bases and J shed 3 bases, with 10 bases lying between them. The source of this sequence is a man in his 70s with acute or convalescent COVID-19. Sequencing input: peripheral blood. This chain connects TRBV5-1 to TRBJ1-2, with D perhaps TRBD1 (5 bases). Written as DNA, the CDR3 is TGCGCCAGCAGCCGAGACAGTGACTATGGCTACACCTTC. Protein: CASSRDSDYGYTF.